Listed below are T cell receptor beta chains from one sample, sequenced in a study of T cell clones after liver transplantation. Produced via immunoSEQ multiplex PCR; TCRdb's table is partial and in-frame only. In the table there are 2,000 to 2,500 clones, around 22% of which are singletons. These receptors lack a known antigen. Sequencing was performed on CD8+ T cells from cultured PBMCs. The receptors originated from a human patient who received a liver transplant. These T cells may partly come from the graft donor. Each CDR3 is given with its conserved first and last residue. Fields, in order: CDR3 length, V gene, J gene, D gene, clone size, CDR3 protein, CDR3 DNA. D genes are given only for firm matches. Expanded clones get a size class; other rows say once, few or many, or leave the size out.

cdr3_length: 14
v_call: TRBV11-2
j_call: TRBJ2-7
d_call: .
clone_size: few
cdr3_aa: CASSLAGAAYEQYF
cdr3_nt: TGTGCCAGCAGCTTAGCGGGGGCGGCCTACGAGCAGTACTTC

cdr3_length: 15
v_call: TRBV4-1
j_call: TRBJ2-7
d_call: .
clone_size: few
cdr3_aa: CASSQDRTKSYEQYF
cdr3_nt: TGTGCCAGCAGCCAAGATCGCACGAAATCCTACGAGCAGTACTTC

cdr3_length: 12
v_call: TRBV30
j_call: TRBJ1-1
d_call: .
clone_size: .
cdr3_aa: CAWGIGRTEAFF
cdr3_nt: TGTGCCTGGGGGATAGGGCGAACTGAAGCTTTCTTT

cdr3_length: 13
v_call: TRBV6-5
j_call: TRBJ1-1
d_call: .
clone_size: few
cdr3_aa: CASSLPGPFEAFF
cdr3_nt: TGTGCCAGCAGTCTACCCGGTCCTTTTGAAGCTTTCTTT

cdr3_length: 16
v_call: TRBV7-9
j_call: TRBJ2-7
d_call: TRBD2
clone_size: few
cdr3_aa: CASSQEASGRRWEQYF
cdr3_nt: TGTGCCAGCAGCCAAGAGGCAAGCGGGAGAAGGTGGGAGCAGTACTTC

cdr3_length: 15
v_call: TRBV11-1
j_call: TRBJ1-2
d_call: .
clone_size: .
cdr3_aa: CASSLEAGPHYGYTF
cdr3_nt: TGTGCCAGCAGCTTAGAAGCAGGGCCCCACTATGGCTACACCTTC

cdr3_length: 16
v_call: TRBV28
j_call: TRBJ2-2
d_call: .
clone_size: medium-sized
cdr3_aa: CASSLWDREGTGELFF
cdr3_nt: TGTGCCAGCAGTTTATGGGACAGGGAGGGGACCGGGGAGCTGTTTTTT

cdr3_length: 15
v_call: TRBV28
j_call: TRBJ2-1
d_call: TRBD2
clone_size: medium-sized
cdr3_aa: CASSVLAGALREQFF
cdr3_nt: TGTGCCAGCAGTGTTCTAGCGGGAGCCCTAAGGGAGCAGTTCTTC

cdr3_length: 14
v_call: TRBV9
j_call: TRBJ1-5
d_call: .
clone_size: few
cdr3_aa: CASSQDSSREPQHF
cdr3_nt: TGTGCCAGCAGCCAAGACTCGTCGAGGGAGCCCCAGCATTTT

cdr3_length: 12
v_call: TRBV4-2
j_call: TRBJ1-1
d_call: .
clone_size: few
cdr3_aa: CASSYLSTEAFF
cdr3_nt: TGTGCCAGCAGCTACCTCAGTACTGAAGCTTTCTTT

cdr3_length: 13
v_call: TRBV21-1
j_call: TRBJ2-7
d_call: .
clone_size: large
cdr3_aa: CASSKASGYEQYF
cdr3_nt: TGTGCCAGCAGCAAAGCAAGCGGTTACGAGCAGTACTTC

cdr3_length: 13
v_call: TRBV7-3
j_call: TRBJ1-1
d_call: .
clone_size: few
cdr3_aa: CASSEKGDTEAFF
cdr3_nt: TGTGCCAGCAGCGAGAAAGGGGACACTGAAGCTTTCTTT

cdr3_length: 15
v_call: TRBV11-2
j_call: TRBJ1-3
d_call: TRBD1
clone_size: .
cdr3_aa: CASSQGTGSGNTIYF
cdr3_nt: TGCGCCAGCAGCCAAGGGACAGGGAGTGGAAACACCATATATTTT

cdr3_length: 15
v_call: TRBV28
j_call: TRBJ2-7
d_call: TRBD1
clone_size: medium-sized
cdr3_aa: CASRPLTGGPYEQYF
cdr3_nt: TGTGCCAGCAGACCACTGACAGGGGGACCGTACGAGCAGTACTTC

cdr3_length: 15
v_call: TRBV6-6
j_call: TRBJ2-2
d_call: .
clone_size: few
cdr3_aa: CASRSRGSRTGELFF
cdr3_nt: TGTGCCAGCAGATCCAGAGGGAGCCGTACCGGGGAGCTGTTTTTT

cdr3_length: 14
v_call: TRBV30
j_call: TRBJ2-7
d_call: .
clone_size: few
cdr3_aa: CAWNMVALNYEQYF
cdr3_nt: TGTGCCTGGAATATGGTAGCTCTAAACTACGAGCAGTACTTC

cdr3_length: 13
v_call: TRBV9
j_call: TRBJ2-2
d_call: .
clone_size: few
cdr3_aa: CASSEGGAGGLFF
cdr3_nt: TGTGCCAGCAGTGAGGGGGGGGCCGGGGGGCTGTTTTTT

cdr3_length: 17
v_call: TRBV28
j_call: TRBJ1-5
d_call: .
clone_size: few
cdr3_aa: CASRPWGERIGNQPQHF
cdr3_nt: TGTGCCAGCAGACCCTGGGGGGAACGTATAGGCAATCAGCCCCAGCATTTT

cdr3_length: 15
v_call: TRBV5-4
j_call: TRBJ2-7
d_call: .
clone_size: few
cdr3_aa: CASSQGSGLPYEQYF
cdr3_nt: TGCGCCAGCAGCCAAGGGAGCGGACTCCCCTACGAGCAGTACTTC

cdr3_length: 12
v_call: TRBV6-5
j_call: TRBJ1-2
d_call: .
clone_size: many
cdr3_aa: CASLGENYGYTF
cdr3_nt: TGTGCCAGCCTCGGAGAAAACTATGGCTACACCTTC

cdr3_length: 11
v_call: TRBV4-1
j_call: TRBJ1-2
d_call: .
clone_size: few
cdr3_aa: CASSLGYGYTF
cdr3_nt: TGCGCCAGCAGCCTGGGATATGGCTACACCTTC

cdr3_length: 13
v_call: TRBV6-4
j_call: TRBJ2-5
d_call: .
clone_size: few
cdr3_aa: CARLNGGRGTQYF
cdr3_nt: TGTGCGCGGCTTAATGGGGGGCGAGGGACCCAGTACTTC

cdr3_length: 15
v_call: TRBV6-4
j_call: TRBJ2-1
d_call: .
clone_size: .
cdr3_aa: CASSESRGDYNEQFF
cdr3_nt: TGTGCCAGCAGTGAATCGAGAGGCGACTACAATGAGCAGTTCTTC

cdr3_length: 15
v_call: TRBV6-9
j_call: TRBJ2-1
d_call: TRBD2
clone_size: .
cdr3_aa: CASSLSGSSYNEQFF
cdr3_nt: TGTGCCAGCAGTCTTAGCGGGAGCTCCTACAATGAGCAGTTCTTC

cdr3_length: 14
v_call: TRBV7-9
j_call: TRBJ2-1
d_call: TRBD1
clone_size: .
cdr3_aa: CASSPWTGNEGQFF
cdr3_nt: TGTGCCAGCAGCCCCTGGACAGGTAATGAAGGGCAGTTCTTC

cdr3_length: 15
v_call: TRBV4-1
j_call: TRBJ1-3
d_call: TRBD1
clone_size: .
cdr3_aa: CASSQGTGSGNTIYF
cdr3_nt: TGCGCCAGCAGCCAAGGGACAGGGAGTGGAAACACCATATATTTT

cdr3_length: 11
v_call: TRBV7-2
j_call: TRBJ1-1
d_call: .
clone_size: .
cdr3_aa: CASSLGVRAFF
cdr3_nt: TGTGCCAGCAGCTTAGGGGTGCGGGCTTTCTTT

cdr3_length: 13
v_call: TRBV7-3
j_call: TRBJ2-7
d_call: TRBD1
clone_size: few
cdr3_aa: CASSHGTGYEQYF
cdr3_nt: TGTGCCAGCAGCCACGGGACAGGCTACGAGCAGTACTTC

cdr3_length: 12
v_call: TRBV25-1
j_call: TRBJ1-1
d_call: TRBD1
clone_size: large
cdr3_aa: CASSPGGSGAFF
cdr3_nt: TGTGCCAGCAGTCCAGGGGGGTCAGGAGCTTTCTTT

cdr3_length: 15
v_call: TRBV5-1
j_call: TRBJ1-6
d_call: .
clone_size: few
cdr3_aa: CASSPYEGQNSPLHF
cdr3_nt: TGCGCCAGCAGCCCATACGAAGGACAGAATTCACCCCTCCACTTT

cdr3_length: 14
v_call: TRBV6-1
j_call: TRBJ2-7
d_call: .
clone_size: .
cdr3_aa: CASSWAEGSYEQYF
cdr3_nt: TGTGCCAGCAGTTGGGCGGAGGGTTCCTACGAGCAGTACTTC

cdr3_length: 14
v_call: TRBV7-2
j_call: TRBJ1-5
d_call: .
clone_size: .
cdr3_aa: CASSLAGANQPQHF
cdr3_nt: TGTGCCAGCAGCTTAGCAGGGGCCAATCAGCCCCAGCATTTT

cdr3_length: 17
v_call: TRBV5-6
j_call: TRBJ1-3
d_call: .
clone_size: .
cdr3_aa: CASSLTPKDIVGNTIYF
cdr3_nt: TGTGCCAGCAGCTTGACTCCTAAGGACATTGTGGGAAACACCATATATTTT

cdr3_length: 13
v_call: TRBV2
j_call: TRBJ2-7
d_call: .
clone_size: .
cdr3_aa: CASSLTGNYEQYF
cdr3_nt: TGTGCCAGCAGCTTAACAGGTAACTACGAGCAGTACTTC

cdr3_length: 15
v_call: TRBV5-5
j_call: TRBJ2-7
d_call: .
clone_size: few
cdr3_aa: CASSQDRTKSYEQYF
cdr3_nt: TGTGCCAGCAGCCAAGATCGCACGAAATCCTACGAGCAGTACTTC

cdr3_length: 12
v_call: TRBV7-3
j_call: TRBJ2-1
d_call: .
clone_size: .
cdr3_aa: CASSLAVPEQFF
cdr3_nt: TGTGCCAGCAGCTTAGCCGTTCCAGAGCAGTTCTTC

cdr3_length: 16
v_call: TRBV7-7
j_call: TRBJ1-3
d_call: .
clone_size: .
cdr3_aa: CASSFDSLKLWKHHIF
cdr3_nt: TGTGCTAGCAGCTTTGACAGTCTTAAGCTCTGGAAACACCATATATTT

cdr3_length: 16
v_call: TRBV27
j_call: TRBJ2-3
d_call: .
clone_size: few
cdr3_aa: CASSFVRPPSTDTQYF
cdr3_nt: TGTGCCAGCAGTTTCGTACGGCCACCTAGCACAGATACGCAGTATTTT

cdr3_length: 15
v_call: TRBV11-3
j_call: TRBJ1-2
d_call: .
clone_size: few
cdr3_aa: CASSLEAGPHYGYTF
cdr3_nt: TGTGCCAGCAGCTTAGAAGCAGGGCCCCACTATGGCTACACCTTC

cdr3_length: 13
v_call: TRBV6-9
j_call: TRBJ1-1
d_call: .
clone_size: many
cdr3_aa: CASSYTAYTEAFF
cdr3_nt: TGTGCCAGCAGTTACACGGCTTACACTGAAGCTTTCTTT

cdr3_length: 14
v_call: TRBV4-3
j_call: TRBJ2-7
d_call: .
clone_size: few
cdr3_aa: CASSPARAGYEQYF
cdr3_nt: TGCGCCAGCAGCCCCGCTCGGGCCGGCTACGAGCAGTACTTC

cdr3_length: 13
v_call: TRBV7-9
j_call: TRBJ1-1
d_call: .
clone_size: few
cdr3_aa: CASSPRGFSEAFF
cdr3_nt: TGTGCCAGCAGCCCTCGCGGGTTCTCTGAAGCTTTCTTT

cdr3_length: 12
v_call: TRBV4-1
j_call: TRBJ1-1
d_call: .
clone_size: medium-sized
cdr3_aa: CASSQGDTEAFF
cdr3_nt: TGCGCCAGCAGCCAAGGGGACACTGAAGCTTTCTTT

cdr3_length: 12
v_call: TRBV5-4
j_call: TRBJ1-1
d_call: .
clone_size: large
cdr3_aa: CASSYLSTEAFF
cdr3_nt: TGTGCCAGCAGCTACCTCAGTACTGAAGCTTTCTTT

cdr3_length: 15
v_call: TRBV11-2
j_call: TRBJ1-1
d_call: .
clone_size: few
cdr3_aa: CASSLATLGGAEAFF
cdr3_nt: TGTGCCAGCAGCTTAGCTACCCTCGGCGGGGCTGAAGCTTTCTTT

cdr3_length: 15
v_call: TRBV28
j_call: TRBJ1-5
d_call: .
clone_size: .
cdr3_aa: CASSFRGFSNQPQHF
cdr3_nt: TGTGCCAGCAGTTTCCGGGGTTTTAGCAATCAGCCCCAGCATTTT

cdr3_length: 13
v_call: TRBV11-1
j_call: TRBJ2-7
d_call: .
clone_size: .
cdr3_aa: CASSLAPSYEQYF
cdr3_nt: TGTGCCAGCAGCTTAGCCCCTTCCTACGAGCAGTACTTC

cdr3_length: 16
v_call: TRBV4-1
j_call: TRBJ2-1
d_call: TRBD2
clone_size: large
cdr3_aa: CASSQDETSGSNEQFF
cdr3_nt: TGCGCCAGCAGCCAAGATGAGACTAGCGGGAGTAATGAGCAGTTCTTC

cdr3_length: 16
v_call: TRBV4-3
j_call: TRBJ1-2
d_call: TRBD1
clone_size: few
cdr3_aa: CASSQARDREVHGYTF
cdr3_nt: TGCGCCAGCAGCCAAGCCCGGGACAGGGAAGTGCATGGCTACACCTTC

cdr3_length: 16
v_call: TRBV5-4
j_call: TRBJ2-7
d_call: .
clone_size: few
cdr3_aa: CASSLEGGTDTYEQYF
cdr3_nt: TGTGCCAGCAGCTTGGAAGGAGGGACGGACACCTACGAGCAGTACTTC

cdr3_length: 18
v_call: TRBV1
j_call: TRBJ2-6
d_call: .
clone_size: .
cdr3_aa: CTSRYSRCAQSRANVLTF
cdr3_nt: TGCACCAGCAGGTACAGTCGTTGTGCACAAAGTCGGGCCAACGTCCTGACTTTC